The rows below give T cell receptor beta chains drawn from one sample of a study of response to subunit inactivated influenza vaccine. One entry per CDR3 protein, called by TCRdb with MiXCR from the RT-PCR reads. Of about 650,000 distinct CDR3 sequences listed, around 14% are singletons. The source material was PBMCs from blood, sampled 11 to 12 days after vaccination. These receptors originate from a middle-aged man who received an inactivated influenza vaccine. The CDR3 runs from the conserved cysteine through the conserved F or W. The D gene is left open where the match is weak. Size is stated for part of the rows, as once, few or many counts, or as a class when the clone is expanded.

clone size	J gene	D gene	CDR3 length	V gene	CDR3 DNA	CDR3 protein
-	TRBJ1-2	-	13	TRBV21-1	TGTGCCAGCATTCCAGGGGGCGCCTATGGCTACACCTTC	CASIPGGAYGYTF
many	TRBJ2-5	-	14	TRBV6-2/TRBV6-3	TGTGCCAGCACCTTGGACAACTTCAATGGGGCCCAGTACTTC	CASTLDNFNGAQYF
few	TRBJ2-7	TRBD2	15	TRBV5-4	TGTGCCAGCAGCTTTAAAGCGGGGAGTACCTACGAGCAGTACTTC	CASSFKAGSTYEQYF
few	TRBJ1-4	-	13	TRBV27	TGTGCCAGCAGTCCCCCCTTAATCGGAAAACTGTTTTTT	CASSPPLIGKLFF
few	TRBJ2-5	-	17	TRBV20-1	TGCAGTGCTAGAGACCCGCTTTGGGCTAGGGGAGAAGAGACCCAGTACTTC	CSARDPLWARGEETQYF
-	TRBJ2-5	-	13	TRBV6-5	TGTGCCAGCAGTTCCCCCGGCTCGGAGACCCAGTACTTC	CASSSPGSETQYF
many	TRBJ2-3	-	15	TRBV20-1	TGCAGTGCTCCAGAGGGGGTGCGGCCCACAGATACGCAGTATTTT	CSAPEGVRPTDTQYF
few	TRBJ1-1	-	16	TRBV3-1	TGTGCCAGCAGCCCTATATCGTCCTTCATTTTCACTGAAGCTTTCTTT	CASSPISSFIFTEAFF
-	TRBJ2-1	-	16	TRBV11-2	TGTGCCAGCAGTACCTACAGGGCGGGGGATTACAATGAGCAGTTCTTC	CASSTYRAGDYNEQFF
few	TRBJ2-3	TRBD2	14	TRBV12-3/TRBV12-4	TGTGCCAGCAGCACCGGGGGGGCGGGCGGTACGCAGTATTTT	CASSTGGAGGTQYF
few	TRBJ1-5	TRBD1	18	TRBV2	TGTGCCAGCAGTACAAGCCGGGACAGGGCGTCCCTCAATCAGCCCCAGCATTTT	CASSTSRDRASLNQPQHF
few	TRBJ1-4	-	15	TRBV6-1	TGTGCCAGCAGCCCCCTCGGCAGGAGTAATGAAAAACTGTTTTTT	CASSPLGRSNEKLFF
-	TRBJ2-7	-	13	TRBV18	TGTGCCAGCTCACGAAAACAGGGTTTCGAGCAGTACTTC	CASSRKQGFEQYF
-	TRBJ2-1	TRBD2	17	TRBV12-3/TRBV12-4	TGTGCCAGCAGTCCAGTAGCGGGGGGGCCGAAGTCCAATGAGCAGTTCTTC	CASSPVAGGPKSNEQFF
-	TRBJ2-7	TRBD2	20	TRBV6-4	TGTGCCAGCAGTGACAGAAGTTGGGGGGCGCCGGGACTAGCTAAGTACGAGCAGTACTTC	CASSDRSWGAPGLAKYEQYF
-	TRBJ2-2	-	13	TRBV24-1	TGTGCCACCACCCCTGGAGCCACCGGGGAGCTGTTTTTT	CATTPGATGELFF
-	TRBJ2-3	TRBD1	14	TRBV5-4	TGTGCCAGCAGACCGACAGGGCCCGAAACTACGCAGTATTTT	CASRPTGPETTQYF
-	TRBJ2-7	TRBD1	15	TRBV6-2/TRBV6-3	TGTGCCAGCAGCCCCAGGACAGGCTTCTCCTACGAGCAGTACTTC	CASSPRTGFSYEQYF
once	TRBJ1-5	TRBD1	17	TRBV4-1	TGCGCCAGCAGCCACCTCCCCTACCGGGACAGGTTTCAGCCCCAGCATTTT	CASSHLPYRDRFQPQHF
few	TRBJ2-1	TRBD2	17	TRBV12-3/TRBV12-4	TGTGCCAGCAGCCGAGTCATTAGCGGGTTCTCCTACAATGAGCAGTTCTTC	CASSRVISGFSYNEQFF
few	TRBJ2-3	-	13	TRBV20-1	TGCAGTGCTAGTGCCCTGGGCACAGATACGCAGTATTTT	CSASALGTDTQYF
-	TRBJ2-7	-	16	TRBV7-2	TGTGCCAGCAGCTTAGCGTTATCAGGGCCGTACTACGAGCAGTACTTC	CASSLALSGPYYEQYF
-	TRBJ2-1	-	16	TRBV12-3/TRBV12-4	TGTGCCAGCAGCCCCGGAGGGCTCCTCTCCTACAATGAGCAGTTCTTC	CASSPGGLLSYNEQFF
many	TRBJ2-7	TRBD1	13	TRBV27	TGTGCCAGCAGTCGACAGGGTTTTTACGAGCAGTACTTC	CASSRQGFYEQYF
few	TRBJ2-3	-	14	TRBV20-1	TGCAGTGCTAACCCTCAAGAGATCAGAGATACGCAGTATTTT	CSANPQEIRDTQYF
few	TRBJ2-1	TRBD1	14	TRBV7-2	TGTGCCAGCAGCTCACCGGGACAGGGATCCTGGCAGTTCTTC	CASSSPGQGSWQFF
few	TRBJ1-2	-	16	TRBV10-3	TGTGCCATCAGTGAGGTGAATCGGGGCGGAGGGTATGGCTACACCTTC	CAISEVNRGGGYGYTF
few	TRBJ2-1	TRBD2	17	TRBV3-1	TGTGCCAGCAGCCAAGAGTCTCGACTAGCGGGAGGGAATGAGCAGTTCTTC	CASSQESRLAGGNEQFF
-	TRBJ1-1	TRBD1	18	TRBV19	TGTGCCAGTAGTATTGAATCAGGACAGGGGGCCCGGGGGGCTGAAGCTTTCTTT	CASSIESGQGARGAEAFF
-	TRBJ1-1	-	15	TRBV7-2	TGTGCCAGCAGCTTACTTTCTGGGGGTTTCACTGAAGCTTTCTTT	CASSLLSGGFTEAFF
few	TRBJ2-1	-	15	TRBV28	TGTGCCAGCAGACCGTCAAGCGGAATCTACAATGAGCAGTTCTTC	CASRPSSGIYNEQFF
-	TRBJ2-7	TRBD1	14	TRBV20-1	TGCAGTGCTAAGTGGACAGGGGGAACCGACGAGCAGTACTTC	CSAKWTGGTDEQYF
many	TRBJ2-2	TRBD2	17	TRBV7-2	TGTGCCAGCAGCTTATTTGCTAGCGGACTGAACACCGGGGAGCTGTTTTTT	CASSLFASGLNTGELFF
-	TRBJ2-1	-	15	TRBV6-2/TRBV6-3	TGTGCCAGCAGTTCCGGGACATACTCCTACAATGAGCAGTTCTTC	CASSSGTYSYNEQFF
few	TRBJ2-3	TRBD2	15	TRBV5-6	TGTGCCAGCAGCTTCCAGACTAGCGTGGCAGATACGCAGTATTTT	CASSFQTSVADTQYF
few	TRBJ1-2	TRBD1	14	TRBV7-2	TGTGCCAGCAGCGTGTGGACAGGGAACTATGGCTACACCTTC	CASSVWTGNYGYTF
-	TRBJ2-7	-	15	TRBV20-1	TGCAGTGCTAGAGTGGGCGGGGCCATCTCCTACGAGCAGTACTTC	CSARVGGAISYEQYF
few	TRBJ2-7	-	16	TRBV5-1	TGCGCCAGCAGCTGGTCCGGGGTGCTGAATACCTACGAGCAGTACTTC	CASSWSGVLNTYEQYF
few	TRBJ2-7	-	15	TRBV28	TGTGCCAGCAGTTTGGGACCGTTTATTTCCTACGAGCAGTACTTC	CASSLGPFISYEQYF
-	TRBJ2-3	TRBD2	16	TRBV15	TGTGCCACCAGCGGTGCTAGCGGGAGGCACCGAGATACGCAGTATTTT	CATSGASGRHRDTQYF
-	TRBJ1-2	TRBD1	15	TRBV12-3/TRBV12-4	TGTGCCAGCAGCCTGACAGGGTCAGCTAACTATGGCTACACCTTC	CASSLTGSANYGYTF
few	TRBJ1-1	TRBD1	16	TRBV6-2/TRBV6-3	TGTGCCAGCAGTTACGCGACAGGGGGTCTGAACACTGAAGCTTTCTTT	CASSYATGGLNTEAFF
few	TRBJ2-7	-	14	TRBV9	TGTGCCAGCAGCGTAGGAGACACTCCCTACGAGCAGTACTTC	CASSVGDTPYEQYF
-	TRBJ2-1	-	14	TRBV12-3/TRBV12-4	TGTGCCAGCAGTTCCTGGACAGCAGACAATGAGCAGTTCTTC	CASSSWTADNEQFF
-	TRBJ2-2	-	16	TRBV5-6	TGTGCCAGCAGCTTGGTCTGGGGGGAAAACACCGGGGAGCTGTTTTTT	CASSLVWGENTGELFF
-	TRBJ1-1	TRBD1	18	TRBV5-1	TGCGCCAGCAGCTTCCAGGCCAGGGGGGCTTTGGGGAACACTGAAGCTTTCTTT	CASSFQARGALGNTEAFF
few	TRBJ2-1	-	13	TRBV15	TGTGCCACCAGCACCTGGTCCCTCAATGAGCAGTTCTTC	CATSTWSLNEQFF
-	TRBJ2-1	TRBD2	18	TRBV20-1	TGCAGTGCTAGTCTCCGAGGTAGCGGGGGCCGCTCCTACAATGAGCAGTTCTTC	CSASLRGSGGRSYNEQFF
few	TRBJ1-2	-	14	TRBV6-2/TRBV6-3	TGTGCCAGCAGTTACACGGACGGAAACTATGGCTACACCTTC	CASSYTDGNYGYTF
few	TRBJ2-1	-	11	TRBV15	TGTGCCACTGCGGCGGCCAATGAGCAGTTCTTC	CATAAANEQFF
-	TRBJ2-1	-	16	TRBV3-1	TGTGCCAGCAGCCAACGTGGCCGCCGGGTTCCCCATGAGCAGTTCTTC	CASSQRGRRVPHEQFF
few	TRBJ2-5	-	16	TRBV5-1	TGCGCCAGCAGCTGGGACTTACAGGGCGTCGGAGAGACCCAGTACTTC	CASSWDLQGVGETQYF
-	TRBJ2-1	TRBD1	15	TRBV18	TGTGCCAGCTCACCACTCCAGGGGGCGCGCAATGAGCAGTTCTTC	CASSPLQGARNEQFF